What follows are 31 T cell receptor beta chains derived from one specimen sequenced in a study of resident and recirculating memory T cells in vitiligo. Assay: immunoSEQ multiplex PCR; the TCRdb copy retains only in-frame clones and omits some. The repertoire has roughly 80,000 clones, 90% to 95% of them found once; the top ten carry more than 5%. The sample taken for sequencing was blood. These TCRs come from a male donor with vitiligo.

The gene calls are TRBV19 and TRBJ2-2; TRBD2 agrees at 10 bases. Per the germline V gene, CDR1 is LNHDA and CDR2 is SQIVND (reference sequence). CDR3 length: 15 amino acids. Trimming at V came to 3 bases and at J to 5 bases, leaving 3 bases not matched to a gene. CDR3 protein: CASSILLAGTGELFF. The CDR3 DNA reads TGTGCCAGTAGTATCCTACTAGCGGGGACCGGGGAGCTGTTTTTT.

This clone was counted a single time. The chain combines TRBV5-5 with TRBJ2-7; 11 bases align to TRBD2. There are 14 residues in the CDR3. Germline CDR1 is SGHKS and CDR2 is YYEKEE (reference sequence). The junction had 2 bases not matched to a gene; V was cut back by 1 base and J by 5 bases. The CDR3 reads CASSLTSGSNEQYF. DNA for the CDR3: TGTGCCAGCAGCTTGACTAGCGGGAGTAACGAGCAGTACTTC.

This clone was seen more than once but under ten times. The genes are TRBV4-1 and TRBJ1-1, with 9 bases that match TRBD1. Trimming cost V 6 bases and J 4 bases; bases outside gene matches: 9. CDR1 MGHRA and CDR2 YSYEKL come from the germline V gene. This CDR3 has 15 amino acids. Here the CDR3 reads CASSPRDRVGTEAFF. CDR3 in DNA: TGCGCCAGCAGTCCTCGGGACAGGGTAGGCACTGAAGCTTTCTTT.

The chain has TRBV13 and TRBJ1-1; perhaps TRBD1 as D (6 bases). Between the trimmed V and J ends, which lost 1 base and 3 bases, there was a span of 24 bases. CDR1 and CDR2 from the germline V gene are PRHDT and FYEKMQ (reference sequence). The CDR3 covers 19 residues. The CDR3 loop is CASSLVSYTQVRGDTEAFF. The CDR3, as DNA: TGTGCCAGCAGCTTAGTGTCGTACACTCAAGTCAGGGGTGACACTGAAGCTTTCTTT.

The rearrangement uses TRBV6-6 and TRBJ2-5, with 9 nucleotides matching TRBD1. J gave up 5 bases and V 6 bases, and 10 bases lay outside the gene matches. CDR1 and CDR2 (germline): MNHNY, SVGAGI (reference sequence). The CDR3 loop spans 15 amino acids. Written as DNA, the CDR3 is TGTGCCAGCAGCCCCCCCCGGGACAGGGTTGAGACCCAGTACTTC. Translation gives CASSPPRDRVETQYF.

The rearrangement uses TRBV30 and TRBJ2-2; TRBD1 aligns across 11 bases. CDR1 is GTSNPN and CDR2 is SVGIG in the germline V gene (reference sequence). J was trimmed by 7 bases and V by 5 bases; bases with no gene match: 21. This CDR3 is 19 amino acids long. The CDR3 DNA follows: TGTGCCTGGTCAACAAAAGGGACAGGGGGTAAGGTAGCCCGCGGGGAGCTGTTTTTT. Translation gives CAWSTKGTGGKVARGELFF. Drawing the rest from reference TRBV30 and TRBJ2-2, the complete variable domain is SQTIHQWPATLVQPVGSPLSLECTVEGTSNPNLYWYRQAAGRGLQLLFYSVGIGQISSEVPQNLSASRPQDRQFILSSKKLLLSDSGFYLCAWSTKGTGGKVARGELFFGEGSRLTVL.

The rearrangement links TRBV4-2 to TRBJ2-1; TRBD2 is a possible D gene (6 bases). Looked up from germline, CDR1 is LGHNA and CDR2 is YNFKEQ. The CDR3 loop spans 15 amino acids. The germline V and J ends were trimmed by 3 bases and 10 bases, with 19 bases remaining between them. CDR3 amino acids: CASSQTGRVAGEQFF. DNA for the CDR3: TGTGCCAGCAGCCAGACCGGTCGGGTCGCGGGAGAGCAGTTCTTC.

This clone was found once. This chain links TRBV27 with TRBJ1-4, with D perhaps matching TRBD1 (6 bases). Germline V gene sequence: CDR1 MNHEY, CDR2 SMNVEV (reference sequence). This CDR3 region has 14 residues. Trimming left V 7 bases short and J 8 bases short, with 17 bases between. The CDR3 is CASTPGGAREKLFF. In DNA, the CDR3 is TGTGCCAGCACCCCGGGGGGGGCTCGAGAAAAACTGTTTTTT.

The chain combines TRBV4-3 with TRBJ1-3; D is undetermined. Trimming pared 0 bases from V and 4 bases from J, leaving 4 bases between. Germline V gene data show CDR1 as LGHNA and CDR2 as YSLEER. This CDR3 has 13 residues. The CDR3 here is CASSQEEGNTIYF. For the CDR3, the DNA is TGCGCCAGCAGCCAAGAGGAGGGAAACACCATATATTTT.

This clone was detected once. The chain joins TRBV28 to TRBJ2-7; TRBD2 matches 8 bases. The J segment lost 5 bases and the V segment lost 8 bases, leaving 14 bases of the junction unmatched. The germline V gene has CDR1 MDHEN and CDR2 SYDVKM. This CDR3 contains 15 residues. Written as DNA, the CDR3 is TGTGCCAGCGGGAGGGTAGCGGGAAGGGGCGACGAGCAGTACTTC. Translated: CASGRVAGRGDEQYF.

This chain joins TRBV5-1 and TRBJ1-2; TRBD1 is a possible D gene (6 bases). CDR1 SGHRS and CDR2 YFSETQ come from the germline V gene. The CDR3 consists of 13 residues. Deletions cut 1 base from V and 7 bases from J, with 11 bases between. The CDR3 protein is CASSLLGAGGYTF. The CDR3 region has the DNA TGCGCCAGCAGCTTGTTGGGGGCGGGTGGCTACACCTTC. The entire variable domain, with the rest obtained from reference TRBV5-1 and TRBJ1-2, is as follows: KAGVTQTPRYLIKTRGQQVTLSCSPISGHRSVSWYQQTPGQGLQFLFEYFSETQRNKGNFPGRFSGRQFSNSRSEMNVSTLELGDSALYLCASSLLGAGGYTFGSGTRLTVV.

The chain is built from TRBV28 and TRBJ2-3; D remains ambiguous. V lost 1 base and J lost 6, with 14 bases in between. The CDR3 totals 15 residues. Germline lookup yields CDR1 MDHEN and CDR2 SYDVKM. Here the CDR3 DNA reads TGTGCCAGCAGTTTATCAGACTTAACTTCGGATACGCAGTATTTT. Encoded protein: CASSLSDLTSDTQYF.

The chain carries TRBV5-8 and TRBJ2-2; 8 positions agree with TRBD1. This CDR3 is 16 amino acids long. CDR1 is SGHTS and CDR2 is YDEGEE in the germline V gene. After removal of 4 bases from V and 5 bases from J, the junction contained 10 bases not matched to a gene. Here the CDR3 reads CASSPPGQGWTGELFF. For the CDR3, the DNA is TGTGCCAGCAGCCCCCCCGGACAGGGTTGGACCGGGGAGCTGTTTTTT.

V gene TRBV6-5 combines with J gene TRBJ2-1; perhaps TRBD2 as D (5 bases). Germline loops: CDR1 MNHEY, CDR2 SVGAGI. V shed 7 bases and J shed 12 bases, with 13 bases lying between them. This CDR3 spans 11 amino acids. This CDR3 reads CASIYGGLQFF. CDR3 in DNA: TGTGCCAGCATCTACGGCGGGCTGCAGTTCTTC.

DNA for the CDR3: TGTGCCATCAGTGATCCCCGAGGGCCCGGGGATACGCAGTATTTT. Translated: CAISDPRGPGDTQYF. The chain employs TRBV10-3 and TRBJ2-3; possible D gene TRBD2, 5 bases. The V gene lost 3 bases and the J gene lost 6 bases, with 16 bases spanning the gap. The CDR3 consists of 15 residues. The germline gives CDR1 ENHRY, CDR2 SYGVKD.

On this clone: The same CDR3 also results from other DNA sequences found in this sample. The CDR3, as DNA: TGTGCCAGCTCACCAGTGGAGGAGACCCAGTACTTC. This encodes CASSPVEETQYF. V usage is TRBV18 and J usage is TRBJ2-5, with no clear D. Deletions cut 2 bases from V and 5 bases from J, with 6 bases between. This CDR3 spans 12 amino acids. CDR1 and CDR2 (germline): KGHSH, LQKENI.

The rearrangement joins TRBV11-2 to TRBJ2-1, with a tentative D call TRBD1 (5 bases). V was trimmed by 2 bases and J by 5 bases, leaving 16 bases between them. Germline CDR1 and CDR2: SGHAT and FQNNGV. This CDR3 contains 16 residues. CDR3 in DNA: TGTGCCAGCAGCTTATCCTTTGGGGCTACAAACAATGAGCAGTTCTTC. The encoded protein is CASSLSFGATNNEQFF.

This chain's CDR3 is CAWNLAGDKNIQYF. The CDR3 region has the DNA TGTGCCTGGAACTTAGCGGGAGACAAAAACATTCAGTACTTC. The chain has TRBV30 and TRBJ2-4; 9 bases agree with TRBD2. The V and J ends lost 4 bases and 3 bases, in that order; junction bases with no gene match: 4. The CDR3 loop spans 14 amino acids. Germline lookup yields CDR1 GTSNPN and CDR2 SVGIG (reference sequence).

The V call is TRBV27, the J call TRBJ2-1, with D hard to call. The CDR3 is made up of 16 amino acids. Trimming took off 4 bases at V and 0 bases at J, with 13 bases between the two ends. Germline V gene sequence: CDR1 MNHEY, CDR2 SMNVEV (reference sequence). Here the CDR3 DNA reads TGTGCCAGCAGTTCGACCCGGCGGAGCTCCTACAATGAGCAGTTCTTC. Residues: CASSSTRRSSYNEQFF.

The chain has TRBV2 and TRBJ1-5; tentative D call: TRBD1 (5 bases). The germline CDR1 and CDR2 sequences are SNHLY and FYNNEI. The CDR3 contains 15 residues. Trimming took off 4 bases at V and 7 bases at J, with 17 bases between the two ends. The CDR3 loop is CASSVYPETDQPQHF. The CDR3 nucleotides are TGTGCCAGCAGTGTTTATCCCGAGACAGACCAGCCCCAGCATTTT.

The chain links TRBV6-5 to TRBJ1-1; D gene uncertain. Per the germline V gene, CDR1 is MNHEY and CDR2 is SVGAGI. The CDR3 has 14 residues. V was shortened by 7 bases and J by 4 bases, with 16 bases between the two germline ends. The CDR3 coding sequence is TGTGCCAGCATTCCCGACCTGGTAGCCACTGAAGCTTTCTTT. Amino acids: CASIPDLVATEAFF.

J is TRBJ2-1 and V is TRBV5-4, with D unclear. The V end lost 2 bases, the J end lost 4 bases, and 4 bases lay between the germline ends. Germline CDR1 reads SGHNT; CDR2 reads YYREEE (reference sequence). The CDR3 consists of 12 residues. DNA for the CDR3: TGTGCCAGCAGCTTCGGGTACAATGAGCAGTTCTTC. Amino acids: CASSFGYNEQFF. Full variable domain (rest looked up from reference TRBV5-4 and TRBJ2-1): ETGVTQSPTHLIKTRGQQVTLRCSSQSGHNTVSWYQQALGQGPQFIFQYYREEENGRGNFPPRFSGLQFPNYSSELNVNALELDDSALYLCASSFGYNEQFFGPGTRLTVL.

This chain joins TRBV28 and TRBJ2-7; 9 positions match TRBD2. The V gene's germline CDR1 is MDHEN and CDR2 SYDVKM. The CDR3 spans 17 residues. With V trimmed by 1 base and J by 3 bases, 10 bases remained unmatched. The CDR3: CASSLSSGTSTVYEQYF. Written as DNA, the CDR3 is TGTGCCAGCAGTTTATCCTCCGGGACTAGCACGGTCTACGAGCAGTACTTC.

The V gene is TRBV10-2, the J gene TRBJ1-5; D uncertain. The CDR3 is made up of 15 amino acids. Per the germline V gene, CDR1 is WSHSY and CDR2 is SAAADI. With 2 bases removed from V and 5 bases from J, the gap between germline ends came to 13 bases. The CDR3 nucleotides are TGCGCCAGCAGTGAGATCAGGCCACCTGATCAGCCCCAGCATTTT. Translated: CASSEIRPPDQPQHF.

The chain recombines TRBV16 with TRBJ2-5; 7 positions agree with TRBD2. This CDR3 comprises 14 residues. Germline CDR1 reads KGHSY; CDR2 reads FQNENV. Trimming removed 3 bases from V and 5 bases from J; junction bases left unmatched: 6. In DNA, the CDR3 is TGTGCCAGCAGCCACTCCCTCGGGGGGGAGACCCAGTACTTC. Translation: CASSHSLGGETQYF.

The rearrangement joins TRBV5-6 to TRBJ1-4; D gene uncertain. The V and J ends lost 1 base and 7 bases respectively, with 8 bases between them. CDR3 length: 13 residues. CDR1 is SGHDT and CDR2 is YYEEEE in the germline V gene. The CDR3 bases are TGTGCCAGCAGCTTGAGAGGGAGTGAAAAACTGTTTTTT. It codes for CASSLRGSEKLFF.

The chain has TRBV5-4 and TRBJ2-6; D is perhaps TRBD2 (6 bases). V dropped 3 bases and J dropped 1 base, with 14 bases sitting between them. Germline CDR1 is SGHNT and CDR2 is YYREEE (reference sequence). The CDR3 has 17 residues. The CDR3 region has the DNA TGTGCCAGCAGCTCAAGACTAGGTGCGTCTGGGGCCAACGTCCTGACTTTC. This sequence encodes CASSSRLGASGANVLTF.

CDR3 in amino acids: CASSLGLTNTGELFF. The CDR3 region has the DNA TGTGCCAGCAGCCTGGGACTAACCAACACCGGGGAGCTGTTTTTT. The chain has TRBV28 and TRBJ2-2, with 7 bases lining up with TRBD2. This CDR3 is built from 15 residues. CDR1 MDHEN and CDR2 SYDVKM come from the germline V gene. J lost 2 bases, V lost 6 bases, and 6 bases had no gene match.

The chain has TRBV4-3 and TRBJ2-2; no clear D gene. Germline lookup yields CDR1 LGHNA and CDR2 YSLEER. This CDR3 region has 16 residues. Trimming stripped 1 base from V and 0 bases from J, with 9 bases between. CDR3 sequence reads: CASSQVEAPNTGELFF. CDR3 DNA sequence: TGCGCCAGCAGCCAAGTAGAGGCGCCGAACACCGGGGAGCTGTTTTTT.

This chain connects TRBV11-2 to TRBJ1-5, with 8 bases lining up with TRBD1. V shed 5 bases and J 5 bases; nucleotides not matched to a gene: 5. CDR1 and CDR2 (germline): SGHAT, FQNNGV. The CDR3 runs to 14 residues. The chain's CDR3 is CASSRTGLDQPQHF. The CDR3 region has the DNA TGTGCCAGCAGCCGGACAGGGTTAGATCAGCCCCAGCATTTT.

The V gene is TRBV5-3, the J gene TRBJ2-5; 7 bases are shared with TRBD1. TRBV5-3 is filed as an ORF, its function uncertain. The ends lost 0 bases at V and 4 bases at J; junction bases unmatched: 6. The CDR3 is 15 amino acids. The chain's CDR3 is CARSLATGEGETQYF. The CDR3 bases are TGTGCCAGAAGCTTGGCTACAGGGGAAGGAGAGACCCAGTACTTC.